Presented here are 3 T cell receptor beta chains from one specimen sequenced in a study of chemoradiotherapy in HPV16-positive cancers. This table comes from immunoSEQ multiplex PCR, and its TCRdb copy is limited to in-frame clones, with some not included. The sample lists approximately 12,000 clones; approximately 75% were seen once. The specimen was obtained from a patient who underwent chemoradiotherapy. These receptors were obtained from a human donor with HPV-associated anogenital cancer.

The CDR3 region is CASSLVQNTGELFF. As DNA, the CDR3 is TGTGCCAGCAGCCTCGTGCAGAACACCGGGGAGCTGTTTTTT. This chain joins TRBV11-1 and TRBJ2-2; D is undetermined. V dropped 5 bases and J dropped 1 base, with 8 bases sitting between them. This CDR3 is 14 amino acids long. Germline CDR1 reads SGHAT; CDR2 reads FQDESV (reference sequence).

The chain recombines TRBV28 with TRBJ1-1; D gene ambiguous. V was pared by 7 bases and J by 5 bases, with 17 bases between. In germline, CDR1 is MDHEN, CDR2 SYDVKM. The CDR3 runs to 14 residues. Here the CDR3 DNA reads TGTGCCAGCACCTGGACGCCACAGAATACTGAAGCTTTCTTT. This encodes CASTWTPQNTEAFF.

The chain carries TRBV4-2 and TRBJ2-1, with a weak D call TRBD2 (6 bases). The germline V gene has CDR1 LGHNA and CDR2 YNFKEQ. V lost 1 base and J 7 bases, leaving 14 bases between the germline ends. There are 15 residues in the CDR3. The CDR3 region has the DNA TGTGCCAGCAGCCAAGGTTCGGAGGGCCTTAATGAGCAGTTCTTC. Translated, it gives CASSQGSEGLNEQFF.